This T cell receptor (beta chain) was documented in a study of blood T cell repertoires in COVID-19. Across the whole study: Sites in the United States, Italy and Spain provided acute and convalescent COVID-19 samples. PBMCs, B-cell-depleted T cells, or T cells provided the cDNA or gDNA that made up the material.

In the study's own analysis: Amplification of reference gene primers was used by the study to estimate nucleated cell counts. The assay was immunoSEQ multiplex PCR, and TCRdb's table has in-frame clones only and misses some. V and J calls and clone size come straight from that table; D and trimming were deduced from the DNA. The top ten clones hold 2.5% to 3.5% of a sample with 350,000 to 450,000 clones, more than 75% of them seen once. The V end was cut by 0 bases, the J end by 3 bases, with 6 bases between. The V gene's germline CDR1 is SGDLS and CDR2 YYNGEE. The CDR3 runs 13 residues. The sequenced sample consisted of peripheral blood. The chain has TRBV9 and TRBJ1-2, with TRBD1 as a possible D gene (6 bases). This receptor was taken from a human donor in a cohort sampled during active COVID-19. Written as DNA, the CDR3 is TGTGCCAGCAGCGTAGGGACAGACTATGGCTACACCTTC. It is translated as CASSVGTDYGYTF.